These 22 T cell receptor beta chains were all obtained from the same sample, sequenced in a study of T cell clonality in common variable immunodeficiency. Clones were sequenced by immunoSEQ multiplex PCR, and TCRdb holds only the in-frame ones, with some missing. This sample has 35,000 to 50,000 clones, each found more than once. Material: peripheral blood mononuclear cells. These receptors were obtained from a person aged 18 to 69 in good health.

At least ten counts were recorded for this clone. The read gets to within 3 residues of the CDR3 end, and the germline J gene fills in the rest. The chain recombines TRBV7-3 with TRBJ1-2; D might be TRBD1 (6 bases). The CDR3 sequence is 13 residues long. V was trimmed by 0 bases and J by 4 bases, leaving 6 bases between them. Germline V gene data show CDR1 as SGHTA and CDR2 as FQGTGA. The CDR3 spells CASSLTGGYGYTF. The DNA read from the CDR3 is TGTGCCAGCAGCTTAACAGGGGGCTATGGC.

This clone has at least ten counts. The read terminates 3 residues ahead of where the CDR3 ends, so the germline J gene completes it. This chain joins TRBV7-2 and TRBJ1-1; the D gene is possibly TRBD1 (6 bases). The CDR3 spans 15 residues. V dropped 10 bases and J dropped 4 bases, with 22 bases sitting between them. CDR1 is SGHTA and CDR2 is FQGNSA in the germline V gene. The CDR3 here is CATSFRGARGTEAFF. Incomplete CDR3 DNA: TGTGCCACCTCCTTCCGGGGGGCGAGGGGCACTGAA.

At least ten counts were recorded for this clone. The read halts 3 residues ahead of the CDR3 end, with the missing end drawn from the germline J gene. This chain connects TRBV28 to TRBJ1-5, with a possible D match to TRBD1 (6 bases). The CDR3 is 14 residues long. CDR1 and CDR2 from the germline V gene are MDHEN and SYDVKM. Trimming took 7 bases from V and 6 from J, leaving 16 bases between them. CDR3 DNA (partial): TGTGCCAGCACCGAGGCGGGGGGCGGTCAGCCC. Residues: CASTEAGGGQP. The entire CDR3 protein reads CASTEAGGGQPQHF.

This clone was recorded many times. The read ends 3 residues early relative to the CDR3; the germline J gene fills the gap. The genes are TRBV7-3 and TRBJ2-2, with 7 bases aligning to TRBD1. CDR1 is SGHTA, CDR2 FQGTGA, per germline. Trimming at V came to 5 bases and at J to 4 bases, leaving 7 bases not matched to a gene. The CDR3 spans 15 residues. CDR3 DNA, as far as it was read: TGTGCCAGCAGCCATACAGGGGATTTCACCGGGGAG. It specifies CASSHTGDFTGE. The whole CDR3 sequence is CASSHTGDFTGELFF.

This clone was seen repeatedly, ten times or more. The read ends 3 residues shy of where the CDR3 ends; the end is completed using the germline J gene. This chain uses TRBV11-2 with TRBJ2-7, with a weak D call TRBD1 (6 bases). Germline V CDR1 and CDR2: SGHAT, FQNNGV. Trimming cost V 6 bases and J 4 bases, with 10 bases left between them. CDR3 length equals 12 residues. CDR3 DNA (partial): TGTGCCAGCAGTTGGGGGCATTACGAG. This encodes CASSWGHYE. The CDR3 in full is CASSWGHYEQYF.

This clone was detected ten times or more. The read terminates 3 residues before the CDR3 end, so the remaining end is supplied by the germline J gene. The chain carries TRBV7-9 and TRBJ2-7; D unclear. Trimming removed 4 bases from V and 3 bases from J, with 7 bases in between. This CDR3 is 12 amino acids long. Germline CDR1 and CDR2: SEHNR and FQNEAQ (reference sequence). The covered CDR3 bases are TGTGCCAGCAGCTCTTTGTTCTACGAG. The encoded protein is CASSSLFYE. From start to end, the CDR3 is CASSSLFYEQYF.

This clone appeared many times. The CDR3 is cut off 3 residues early in the read; its end comes from the germline J gene. The V call is TRBV7-3, the J call TRBJ2-3, with unresolved D. The CDR3 sequence is 13 residues long. With 4 bases removed from V and 3 bases from J, the gap between germline ends came to 8 bases. CDR1 and CDR2 from the germline V gene are SGHTA and FQGTGA. The DNA read from the CDR3 is TGTGCCAGCAGCTCCCGACTTACAGATACG. Amino acids: CASSSRLTDT. The whole CDR3 protein is CASSSRLTDTQYF.

This clone was recorded many times. The read ends 3 residues before the CDR3 terminus; that terminus is restored from the germline J gene. This chain links TRBV4-1 with TRBJ2-7; D uncertain. The V and J ends lost 0 bases and 2 bases respectively, with 14 bases between them. CDR3 length: 16 amino acids. Germline V gives CDR1 MGHRA, CDR2 YSYEKL. CDR3 sequence reads: CASSQESWVGTYEQYF. The sequenced part of the CDR3 DNA is TGCGCCAGCAGCCAAGAATCGTGGGTGGGCACCTACGAG.

This clone was found many times. From the germline J gene comes the end of the CDR3, since the read stops 3 residues before it. The chain employs TRBV5-1 and TRBJ2-7; 8 bases agree with TRBD2. CDR3 length: 17 residues. Germline trimming cut 4 bases from V and 6 bases from J; bases unmatched to any gene: 18. The V gene's germline CDR1 is SGHRS and CDR2 YFSETQ. CDR3 DNA (partial): TGCGCCAGCAGCCGAAGACAGCGGGAGTCTCCCGATCTCGAG. This translates into CASSRRQRESPDLE. The complete CDR3 reads CASSRRQRESPDLEQYF.

This clone was recorded at least ten times. Coverage ceases 3 residues before the CDR3 finishes, and the germline J gene fills in the end. V gene TRBV5-1 combines with J gene TRBJ1-6; possible D gene TRBD1, 6 bases. Per the germline V gene, CDR1 is SGHRS and CDR2 is YFSETQ. V was clipped by 0 bases and J by 7 bases, with 14 bases between them. The CDR3 contains 16 residues. The covered CDR3 bases are TGCGCCAGCAGCTTGGATCCCCAGGGGAACAATTCACCC. This gives the protein CASSLDPQGNNSP. In full, the CDR3 is CASSLDPQGNNSPLHF.

This clone came up many times. With the read ending 3 residues before the CDR3 end, the germline J gene is used to fill in that end. The rearrangement links TRBV30 to TRBJ1-4, with no clear D. Germline-derived CDR1 and CDR2 are GTSNPN and SVGIG (reference sequence). This CDR3 has 14 amino acids. V lost 4 bases to trimming and J lost 4 bases, with 13 bases between them. CDR3 bases read: TGTGCCTGGAAGCGTAGCGCGAATAATGAAAAA. It encodes CAWKRSANNEK. The whole CDR3 sequence is CAWKRSANNEKLFF.

This clone was counted at least ten times. The CDR3 region is CSAGDSSGNTIYF. Partial CDR3 DNA: TGCAGTGCCGGGGACAGCTCTGGAAACACC. The rearrangement joins TRBV20-1 to TRBJ1-3; 7 positions match TRBD1. The DNA ends 3 residues before the CDR3 does, and the rest of the CDR3 is filled in from the germline J gene. J lost 0 bases, V lost 6 bases, and 2 bases had no gene match. CDR1 and CDR2 from the germline V gene are DFQATT and SNEGSKA (reference sequence). This CDR3 has 13 residues.

This clone occurred many times. The CDR3 end is not reached by the read, which stops 3 residues before it; the germline J gene fills it in. The chain links TRBV13 to TRBJ2-7; D possibly corresponds to TRBD2 (5 bases). This CDR3 region has 14 residues. Germline V lookup: CDR1 PRHDT, CDR2 FYEKMQ (reference sequence). V gave up 2 bases and J gave up 1 base, with 9 bases separating them. This CDR3 is CASSLNRGSYEQYF. The CDR3 DNA, read in part, is TGTGCCAGCAGCTTAAATAGAGGGTCCTACGAG.

This clone showed up many times. With the read ending 3 residues before the CDR3 end, the germline J gene is used to fill in that end. The chain has TRBV20-1 and TRBJ2-3, with 12 bases aligning to TRBD2. There are 15 residues in the CDR3. The V segment lost 2 bases and the J segment 4 bases; nucleotides outside the gene matches: 4. Germline CDR1 DFQATT, CDR2 SNEGSKA (reference sequence). The covered CDR3 bases are TGCAGTGCTAGACAACTAGCGGGGGGCCCAGATACG. As protein: CSARQLAGGPDT. The entire CDR3 is CSARQLAGGPDTQYF.

This clone was found many times. Sequencing ends 3 residues short of the CDR3 end; the germline J gene provides the rest. The chain couples TRBV30 to TRBJ2-7, with 8 bases identical to TRBD1. The ends lost 2 bases at V and 3 bases at J; junction bases unmatched: 3. CDR3 length: 13 residues. The V gene's germline CDR1 is GTSNPN and CDR2 SVGIG (reference sequence). The CDR3 spells CAWSSGQGYEQYF. The CDR3 bases that were read are TGTGCCTGGAGTTCAGGACAGGGCTACGAG. The full variable domain, rest sourced from reference TRBV30 and TRBJ2-7, is SQTIHQWPATLVQPVGSPLSLECTVEGTSNPNLYWYRQAAGRGLQLLFYSVGIGQISSEVPQNLSASRPQDRQFILSSKKLLLSDSGFYLCAWSSGQGYEQYFGPGTRLTVT.

This clone was counted many times. Sequencing ends 3 residues short of the CDR3 end; the germline J gene provides the rest. The chain links TRBV19 to TRBJ2-5; TRBD1 agrees at 7 bases. This CDR3 comprises 15 residues. V shed 7 bases and J 1 base; nucleotides not matched to a gene: 9. Germline values: CDR1 LNHDA, CDR2 SQIVND (reference sequence). The CDR3 here is CASTTTGSGQETQYF. The part of the CDR3 DNA that was read is TGTGCCAGTACCACGACAGGGAGCGGCCAAGAGACC.

This clone was observed at least ten times. The CDR3 end falls 3 residues outside the read, so it is completed with the germline J gene. The J gene is TRBJ2-1, the V gene TRBV7-8; tentative D call: TRBD1 (5 bases). CDR1 SGHVS and CDR2 FQNEAQ come from the germline V gene. V was pared by 0 bases and J by 7 bases, with 7 bases between. The CDR3 contains 13 residues. The part of the CDR3 DNA that was read is TGTGCCAGCAGCTTAGCTCGGACAAATGAG. Translation gives CASSLARTNE. The CDR3 in its entirety is CASSLARTNEQFF. Supplemented by reference TRBV7-8 and TRBJ2-1, the full variable domain reads GAGVSQSPRYKVAKRGQDVALRCDPISGHVSLFWYQQALGQGPEFLTYFQNEAQLDKSGLPSDRFFAERPEGSVSTLKIQRTQQEDSAVYLCASSLARTNEQFFGPGTRLTVL.

This clone was observed a few times. The CDR3 end is not reached by the read, which stops 3 residues before it; the germline J gene fills it in. The chain uses TRBV7-2 and TRBJ2-5; unclear D gene. CDR1 and CDR2 from the germline V gene are SGHTA and FQGNSA. The CDR3 covers 11 residues. V dropped 5 bases and J dropped 5 bases, with 6 bases sitting between them. The sequenced CDR3 bases are TGTGCCAGCAGCCCCCGGGAGACC. The encoded protein is CASSPRET. The whole CDR3 protein is CASSPRETQYF.

This clone was detected ten times or more. The CDR3 DNA, read in part, is TGTGCCAGCAGCTTGTCCGGGACAGAGACTTATGGC. It translates to CASSLSGTETYG. The complete CDR3 sequence is CASSLSGTETYGYTF. The genes are TRBV5-6 and TRBJ1-2; 7 bases map to TRBD1. The sequenced fragment ends 3 residues before the CDR3 boundary, so the rest is inferred from the germline J gene. CDR3 length: 15 amino acids. The V gene's germline CDR1 is SGHDT and CDR2 YYEEEE. J was trimmed by 5 bases and V by 1 base; bases with no gene match: 8.

This clone was recorded many times. The CDR3 end is not reached by the read, which stops 3 residues before it; the germline J gene fills it in. V is TRBV19 and J is TRBJ1-2; 7 bases match TRBD1. The CDR3 is made up of 14 amino acids. In germline, CDR1 is LNHDA, CDR2 SQIVND (reference sequence). Trimming took 2 bases from V and 6 from J; bases not matched to a gene: 6. The CDR3 bases that were read are TGTGCCAGTAGTATACTGGGACAGCTCGATGGC. This gives the protein CASSILGQLDG. In full, the CDR3 is CASSILGQLDGYTF.

This clone was seen repeatedly, ten times or more. The CDR3 extends 3 residues past the end of the read, so its final part is completed from the germline J gene. Distinct nucleotide sequences in the sample also encode this CDR3. V and J are TRBV5-1 and TRBJ1-3; D may be TRBD1 (6 bases). V lost 1 base and J lost 2, with 13 bases in between. The CDR3 has 16 residues. CDR1 and CDR2 (germline): SGHRS, YFSETQ. The part of the CDR3 DNA that was read is TGCGCCAGCAGCTTGAACGGGGACAAAACTGGAAACACC. Translation: CASSLNGDKTGNT. The whole CDR3 protein reads CASSLNGDKTGNTIYF.

This clone has ten or more counts. From the germline J gene comes the end of the CDR3, since the read stops 3 residues before it. The chain carries TRBV5-4 and TRBJ2-2; D perhaps matches TRBD2 (6 bases). The CDR3 consists of 15 residues. The germline V gene encodes CDR1 SGHNT and CDR2 YYREEE (reference sequence). The CDR3: CASSLDGGTDSPLFF. The DNA read from the CDR3 is TGTGCCAGCAGCTTGGATGGGGGGACCGATTCACCG.